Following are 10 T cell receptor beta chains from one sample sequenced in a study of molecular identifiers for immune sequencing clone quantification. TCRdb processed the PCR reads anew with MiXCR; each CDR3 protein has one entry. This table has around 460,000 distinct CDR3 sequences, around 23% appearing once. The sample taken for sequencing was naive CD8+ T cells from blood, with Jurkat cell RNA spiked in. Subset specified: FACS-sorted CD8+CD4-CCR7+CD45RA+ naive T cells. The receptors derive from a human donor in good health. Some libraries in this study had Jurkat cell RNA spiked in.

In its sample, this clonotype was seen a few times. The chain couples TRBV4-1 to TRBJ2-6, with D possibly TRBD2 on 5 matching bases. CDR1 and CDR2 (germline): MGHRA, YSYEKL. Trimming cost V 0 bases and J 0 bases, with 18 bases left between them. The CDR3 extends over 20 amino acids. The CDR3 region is CASSQEGSLLIISGANVLTF. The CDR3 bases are TGCGCCAGCAGCCAAGAGGGGAGTCTCCTTATCATCTCTGGGGCCAACGTCCTGACTTTC.

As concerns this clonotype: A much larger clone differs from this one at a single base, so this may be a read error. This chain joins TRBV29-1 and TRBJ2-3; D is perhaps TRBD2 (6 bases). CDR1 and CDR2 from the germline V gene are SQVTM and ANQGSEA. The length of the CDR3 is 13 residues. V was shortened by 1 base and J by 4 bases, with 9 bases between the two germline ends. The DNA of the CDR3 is TGCAGCGTTGAAGGGGGGGACGCAGATACGCAGTATTTT. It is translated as CSVEGGDADTQYF.

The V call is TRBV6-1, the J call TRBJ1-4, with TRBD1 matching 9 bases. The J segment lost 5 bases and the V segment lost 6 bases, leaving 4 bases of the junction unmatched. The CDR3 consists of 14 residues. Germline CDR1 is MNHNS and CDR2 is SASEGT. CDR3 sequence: CASRDRGANEKLFF. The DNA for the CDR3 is TGTGCCAGCAGAGACAGGGGGGCAAATGAAAAACTGTTTTTT.

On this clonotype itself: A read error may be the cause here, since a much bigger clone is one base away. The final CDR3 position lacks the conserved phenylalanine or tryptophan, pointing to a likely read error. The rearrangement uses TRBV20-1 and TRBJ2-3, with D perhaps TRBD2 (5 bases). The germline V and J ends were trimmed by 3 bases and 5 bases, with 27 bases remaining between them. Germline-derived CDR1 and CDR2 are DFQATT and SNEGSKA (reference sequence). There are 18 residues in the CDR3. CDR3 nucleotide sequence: TGCAGTGCTAGGGACCCTCAAGACTACACCAGGCCCATAGATACGCAGTATCTT. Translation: CSARDPQDYTRPIDTQYL.

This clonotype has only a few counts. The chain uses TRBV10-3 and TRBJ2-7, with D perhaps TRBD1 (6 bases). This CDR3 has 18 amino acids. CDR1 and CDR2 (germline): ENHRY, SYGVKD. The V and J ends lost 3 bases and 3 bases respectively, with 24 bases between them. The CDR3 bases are TGTGCCATCAGTGACGGACAGTCGTCATCCCCGTCGTTCTACGAGCAGTACTTC. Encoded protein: CAISDGQSSSPSFYEQYF.

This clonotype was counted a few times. CDR3 loop: CASSPRTEASGYTF. The CDR3 DNA reads as TGTGCCAGCAGCCCCCGGACCGAGGCTAGCGGCTACACCTTC. The rearrangement links TRBV13 to TRBJ1-2; D uncertain. V dropped 5 bases and J dropped 8 bases, with 18 bases sitting between them. CDR3 length: 14 amino acids. Germline assignment: CDR1 PRHDT and CDR2 FYEKMQ (reference sequence).

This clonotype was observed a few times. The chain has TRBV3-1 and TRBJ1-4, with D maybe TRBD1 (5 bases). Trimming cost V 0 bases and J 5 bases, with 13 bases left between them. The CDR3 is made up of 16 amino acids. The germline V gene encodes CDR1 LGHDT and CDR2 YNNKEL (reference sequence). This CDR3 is CASSQDWTKSNEKLFF. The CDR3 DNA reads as TGTGCCAGCAGCCAAGATTGGACAAAGTCGAATGAAAAACTGTTTTTT.

CDR3 sequence (DNA): TGTGCCAGCAGTTTATCCGGTACAGGGAGCTATGGCTACACCTTC. The encoded protein is CASSLSGTGSYGYTF. This sequence joins TRBV27 and TRBJ1-2; D is possibly TRBD1 (6 bases). The CDR3 extends over 15 amino acids. V shed 0 bases and J shed 4 bases, with 12 bases lying between them. Germline assignment: CDR1 MNHEY and CDR2 SMNVEV (reference sequence).

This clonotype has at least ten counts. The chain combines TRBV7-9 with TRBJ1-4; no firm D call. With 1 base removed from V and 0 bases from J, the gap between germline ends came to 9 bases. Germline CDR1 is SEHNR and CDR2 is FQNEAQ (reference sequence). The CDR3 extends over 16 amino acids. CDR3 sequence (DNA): TGTGCCAGCAGCTTAGTCTCTTTCGCAACTAATGAAAAACTGTTTTTT. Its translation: CASSLVSFATNEKLFF.

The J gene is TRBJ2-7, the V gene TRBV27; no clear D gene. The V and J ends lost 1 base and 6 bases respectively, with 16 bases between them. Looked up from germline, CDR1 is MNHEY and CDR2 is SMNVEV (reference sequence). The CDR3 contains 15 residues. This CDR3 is CASSLLGGSYREQYF. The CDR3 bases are TGTGCCAGCAGTTTATTAGGCGGCTCCTACCGCGAGCAGTACTTC.